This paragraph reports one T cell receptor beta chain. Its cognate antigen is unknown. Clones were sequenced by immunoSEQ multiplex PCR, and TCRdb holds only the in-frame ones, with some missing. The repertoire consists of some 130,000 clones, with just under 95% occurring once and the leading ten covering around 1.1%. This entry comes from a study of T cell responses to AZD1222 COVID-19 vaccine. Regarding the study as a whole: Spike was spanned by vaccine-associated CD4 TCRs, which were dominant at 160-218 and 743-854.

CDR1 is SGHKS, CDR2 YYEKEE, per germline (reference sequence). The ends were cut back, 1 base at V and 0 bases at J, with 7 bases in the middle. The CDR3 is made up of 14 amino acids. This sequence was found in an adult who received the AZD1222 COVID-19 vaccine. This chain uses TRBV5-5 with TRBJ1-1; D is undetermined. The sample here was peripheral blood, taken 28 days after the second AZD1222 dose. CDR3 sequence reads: CASSLWPVNTEAFF. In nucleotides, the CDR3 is TGTGCCAGCAGCTTGTGGCCGGTGAACACTGAAGCTTTCTTT.